This T cell receptor beta chain was recovered during a study of OX40 agonist ivuxolimab in advanced cancers. Study-level results: Dosing at 0.1 to 3.0 mg/kg was accompanied by clonal expansion of CD4+ and CD8+ blood T cells by week 6.

The germline V gene has CDR1 MNHEY and CDR2 SMNVEV (reference sequence). V dropped 5 bases and J dropped 3 bases, with 14 bases sitting between them. The CDR3 has 14 residues. Comments on this clone: Its antigen is not identified.

Repertoires were generated with immunoSEQ multiplex PCR, while TCRdb's copy carries only in-frame clones and drops some. The table shows more than 45,000 clones, with 90% to 95% occurring only once. The chain combines TRBV27 with TRBJ2-7; D unclear. Sequenced here: CD4+ or CD8+ T cells sorted from blood, sampled in a trial of the OX40 agonist ivuxolimab. The clonotype comes from an adult with an advanced solid tumor such as melanoma, head and neck, liver or kidney cancer. CDR3 nucleotide sequence: TGTGCCAGCAGTCCTATTTTCCAGTTCTACGAGCAGTACTTC. Translation gives CASSPIFQFYEQYF.